Listed here is a single T cell receptor beta chain. The target of this receptor is not known. No much larger clonotype is one base removed from it; base qualities were not supplied. The treatment or condition label here, explained by the study, means: live attenuated yellow fever vaccine strain. PBMCs were isolated from peripheral blood using a standard Ficoll-Paque protocol. Dynabeads CD4 and CD8 positive selection kits were used to isolate the CD4 and CD8 T-cell fractions. TriZol was used to extract RNA from bulk PBMCs, CD4 and CD8 fractions, and dextramer-positive and dextramer-negative fractions. This record comes from a study of T cells after yellow fever vaccination (dated by TCRdb to about 2019). Study-level background: Libraries from fractions with low cell numbers were prepared with the SMART-Seq v4 Ultra Low Input RNA kit. Bulk TCR alpha and beta repertoires were sequenced longitudinally to track T-cell clones before and after primary and booster YFV17D yellow fever vaccination. The cohort comprised two healthy male donors, one aged 18 to 30 and one aged 30 to 40 years. Blood samples were taken at several timepoints before and after primary and secondary immunization, and bulk PBMC replicates and cell subsets were isolated. Findings and caveats that apply to the study as a whole: Compared with the primary T-cell response, the secondary T-cell response was weaker but faster, peaking on day 5 rather than day 15. A small share of clonotypes was detected in both CD4 and CD8 compartments, with the overlap likely arising from convergent recombination. Computational filtering was required because FACS-sorted repertoires could contain abundant contaminating clonotypes from the bulk population. Most clones expanded after primary vaccination were re-detected after the booster (almost 98% of CD4 and about 88% of CD8), suggesting broad memory maintenance. The study included only a couple of donors, which limits how far the findings can be generalized.

The instrument was an Illumina NovaSeq 6000. TCR cDNA was synthesized by 5'RACE template switching, through which a universal primer site and unique molecular identifiers were introduced. cDNA synthesis was primed from both the TCR alpha and TCR beta constant segments. Two PCR steps were used to amplify libraries, with sample barcodes and sequencing adapters being added in the second step. Sequencing of the libraries was done on either Illumina HiSeq 2500 (2x100 bp) or NovaSeq (2x150 bp). The authors' pipeline ran thus. Demultiplexing of reads and collapsing into UMI consensus sequences were performed with MIGEC, and V(D)J alignment was carried out with MiXCR. Vaccine-responding clonotypes were identified with edgeR using replicate PBMC samples, with FDR below 0.01 and a log2 fold change above 5 up to day 15 being required. Bulk clonotypes were assigned CD4 or CD8 identity according to which sequenced CD4 or CD8 repertoire held them at higher abundance. TCRdb itself trimmed the public reads at Q25 with fastp, ran MiXCR and retained productive beta chains. Entries are consolidated by CDR3 protein sequence, retaining the most common genes and DNA. The V and J calls and clone size come from TCRdb's table, not from the authors' own analysis. The sample table records approximately 300,000 distinct CDR3 sequences; about 10% of these occur just once. The ten largest clonotypes hold 3.3% of the sample.

The origin of this receptor is a man younger than 35 who received the YFV17D yellow fever vaccine. The input for sequencing was CD4+ T cells sorted from PBMCs, taken 45 days after the yellow fever booster vaccination.

The encoded CDR3 is CASKDEGETQYF. The bases are TGTGCCAGCAAAGATGAGGGGGAGACCCAGTACTTC. This chain joins TRBV7-9 to TRBJ2-5; the D call is tentative, TRBD1 or TRBD2, as each matches 5 bases. The junction carries 11 bases between V and J, which are trimmed by 7 bases and 5 bases respectively. The CDR3, from cysteine to phenylalanine, totals 12 residues. Just the 36-base CDR3 DNA is kept, in frame starting at base 1. The germline V gene (reference sequence) yields SEHNR for CDR1 and FQNEAQ for CDR2.